Below are 29 T cell receptor beta chains sequenced from a single sample in a study of OX40 agonist ivuxolimab in advanced cancers. Receptor libraries were prepared by the immunoSEQ multiplex PCR assay. TCRdb provides this immuneACCESS table in a form limited to in-frame rearrangements. Some clones are lacking; in checked studies, under half of them reflect an unresolved V gene, and why the rest are absent is not known. The sample yields about 86,000 clones; around nine tenths were counted once. Jointly, the top ten make up approximately 1.5% of the sample. The source was CD4+ or CD8+ T cells sorted from blood, collected in a trial of the OX40 agonist ivuxolimab. All receptors derive from an adult with an advanced solid tumor such as melanoma, head and neck, liver or kidney cancer.

This rearrangement joins TRBV11-3 to TRBJ2-1; perhaps TRBD1 as D (6 bases). The ends were cut back, 5 bases at V and 4 bases at J, with 15 bases in the middle. There are 15 residues in the CDR3. Germline CDR1 reads SGHNT; CDR2 reads YENEEA. CDR3 amino acids: CASSLAGTSYNEQFF. The DNA of the CDR3 is TGTGCCAGCAGCCTGGCCGGGACATCATACAATGAGCAGTTCTTC.

The rearrangement joins TRBV11-3 to TRBJ2-3, with TRBD2 matching over 11 bases. Trimming cost V 5 bases and J 7 bases; bases outside gene matches: 5. The CDR3 has 14 residues. Germline values: CDR1 SGHNT, CDR2 YENEEA. The CDR3 region is CASSISGRVNTQYF. CDR3 bases: TGTGCCAGCAGCATTAGCGGGAGGGTAAATACGCAGTATTTT. Full variable domain (missing parts from reference TRBV11-3 and TRBJ2-3): EAGVVQSPRYKIIEKKQPVAFWCNPISGHNTLYWYLQNLGQGPELLIRYENEEAVDDSQLPKDRFSAERLKGVDSTLKIQPAELGDSAVYLCASSISGRVNTQYFGPGTRLTVL.

This chain connects TRBV6-4 to TRBJ1-5; D is ambiguous. This CDR3 spans 17 amino acids. Trimming pared 4 bases from V and 0 bases from J, leaving 16 bases between. The germline V gene encodes CDR1 MRHNA and CDR2 SNTAGT. CDR3 DNA sequence: TGTGCCAGCAGTGCCGGACTGGACGCCTATAGCAATCAGCCCCAGCATTTT. Translating it yields CASSAGLDAYSNQPQHF.

This clone was seen once. The chain recombines TRBV5-4 with TRBJ2-5; no firm D call. The CDR3 covers 16 residues. V dropped 4 bases and J dropped 3 bases, with 19 bases sitting between them. Germline V CDR1 and CDR2: SGHNT, YYREEE (reference sequence). The CDR3 coding sequence is TGTGCCAGCAGCCCCCGAAGCGCGAACACTGAAGAGACCCAGTACTTC. Amino acids: CASSPRSANTEETQYF. The variable domain in full, completed from reference TRBV5-4 and TRBJ2-5, reads ETGVTQSPTHLIKTRGQQVTLRCSSQSGHNTVSWYQQALGQGPQFIFQYYREEENGRGNFPPRFSGLQFPNYSSELNVNALELDDSALYLCASSPRSANTEETQYFGPGTRLLVL.

The J gene is TRBJ1-5, the V gene TRBV19; 8 bases map to TRBD1. The CDR3 has 14 residues. CDR1 is LNHDA and CDR2 is SQIVND in the germline V gene (reference sequence). V gave up 7 bases and J gave up 5 bases; unmatched junction bases: 7. CDR3 protein: CASNKQGEDQPQHF. The CDR3 coding sequence is TGTGCCAGTAACAAACAGGGGGAGGATCAGCCCCAGCATTTT.

This clone was observed once. The genes are TRBV30 and TRBJ2-1; TRBD2 matches at 8 bases. The CDR3 is made up of 14 amino acids. J was trimmed by 4 bases and V by 3 bases; bases with no gene match: 5. CDR1 GTSNPN and CDR2 SVGIG come from the germline V gene (reference sequence). CDR3 region: CAWRNGRGYNEQFF. The CDR3 coding sequence is TGTGCCTGGAGAAACGGGAGGGGTTACAATGAGCAGTTCTTC.

The J gene is TRBJ2-2, the V gene TRBV11-3; TRBD2 agrees at 8 bases. The J segment lost 4 bases and the V segment lost 5 bases, leaving 12 bases of the junction unmatched. This CDR3 contains 17 residues. Germline lookup yields CDR1 SGHNT and CDR2 YENEEA. In nucleotides, the CDR3 is TGTGCCAGCAGCCCGGGGGGGCGGACAGATGTCACCGGGGAGCTGTTTTTT. As protein: CASSPGGRTDVTGELFF.

This clone has a handful of counts. J is TRBJ1-2 and V is TRBV14; weak D call: TRBD1 (5 bases). The CDR3 covers 12 residues. Germline V gene data show CDR1 as SGHDN and CDR2 as FVKESK. V lost 4 bases, J lost 5 bases, and 8 bases lay in between. This CDR3 is CASSLEGYGYTF. CDR3 in DNA: TGTGCCAGCAGCCTCGAGGGGTATGGCTACACCTTC.

This chain links TRBV19 with TRBJ1-1; no clear D. V was cut by 1 base and J by 7 bases, with 4 bases left in between. The germline CDR1 and CDR2 sequences are LNHDA and SQIVND (reference sequence). The CDR3 spans 11 residues. The CDR3, as DNA: TGTGCCAGTAGTATAGCTATTGAAGCTTTCTTT. Protein product: CASSIAIEAFF.

This chain links TRBV5-1 with TRBJ2-3, with no clear D. V was pared by 3 bases and J by 0 bases, with 5 bases between. Germline CDR1 SGHRS, CDR2 YFSETQ. The CDR3 has 13 residues. This CDR3 is CASSSTSTDTQYF. Written as DNA, the CDR3 is TGCGCCAGCAGCTCAACTAGCACAGATACGCAGTATTTT.

This clone came up a few times. The chain has TRBV29-1 and TRBJ2-1; weak D call: TRBD1 (6 bases). Between the trimmed V and J ends, which lost 5 bases and 10 bases, there was a span of 9 bases. This CDR3 contains 10 residues. Germline V gene lookup returns CDR1 SQVTM and CDR2 ANQGSEA. The CDR3 nucleotides read TGCAGCGTTCAAACAGGGGAGCAGTTCTTC. It yields the protein CSVQTGEQFF.

The genes are TRBV5-4 and TRBJ2-1; 10 bases are a match to TRBD2. With 0 bases clipped from V and 9 bases from J, the junction kept 6 bases outside the gene matches. In germline, CDR1 is SGHNT, CDR2 YYREEE (reference sequence). CDR3 length: 15 residues. The CDR3 loop reads CASSLDLAGVSEQFF. CDR3 DNA: TGTGCCAGCAGCTTGGACCTAGCGGGAGTTAGTGAGCAGTTCTTC. Full variable domain (rest looked up from reference TRBV5-4 and TRBJ2-1): ETGVTQSPTHLIKTRGQQVTLRCSSQSGHNTVSWYQQALGQGPQFIFQYYREEENGRGNFPPRFSGLQFPNYSSELNVNALELDDSALYLCASSLDLAGVSEQFFGPGTRLTVL.

This clone appeared a single time. The V and J genes are TRBV7-6 and TRBJ2-5; TRBD2 aligns across 14 bases. The closer fit of TRBJ2-7 to the DNA end suggests the J call may be wrong. The CDR3 totals 19 residues. Germline CDR1 SGHVS, CDR2 FNYEAQ. CDR3 DNA: TGTGCCAGCAGCTTAGGAGGGACTAGCGGGAGTCGGGGGTCCTACGAGCAGTACTTC. Translated, it gives CASSLGGTSGSRGSYEQYF.

V usage is TRBV7-2 and J usage is TRBJ2-5, with D unresolved. V was pared by 4 bases and J by 4 bases, with 13 bases between. This CDR3 comprises 14 residues. From germline, CDR1 is SGHTA and CDR2 FQGNSA. CDR3 DNA sequence: TGTGCCAGCAGCTCTATCCGTGGGATAGAGACCCAGTACTTC. This translates into CASSSIRGIETQYF.

This clone has just one count. This rearrangement joins TRBV7-8 to TRBJ2-7; 7 bases line up with TRBD2. Unmatched junction bases numbered 7, after V lost 3 bases and J lost 5 bases. The CDR3 is made up of 14 amino acids. CDR1 and CDR2 (germline): SGHVS, FQNEAQ. CDR3 sequence (DNA): TGTGCCAGCAGCTTGGATGGGACTACAGACGAGCAGTACTTC. It encodes CASSLDGTTDEQYF.

The chain combines TRBV4-2 with TRBJ1-2, with unresolved D. The CDR3 totals 14 residues. The germline CDR1 and CDR2 sequences are LGHNA and YNFKEQ. Trimming took 0 bases from V and 8 from J, leaving 13 bases between them. In nucleotides, the CDR3 is TGTGCCAGCAGCCAAGATAGTTCCCGTCCCGGCTACACCTTC. It yields the protein CASSQDSSRPGYTF.

The chain carries TRBV7-2 and TRBJ2-5, with TRBD2 matching 10 bases. The DNA matches TRBJ2-7 better at its end, which makes the J call doubtful. The CDR3 covers 15 residues. Germline V lookup: CDR1 SGHTA, CDR2 FQGNSA. Here the CDR3 DNA reads TGTGCCAGCAGCTTGATTAGCGGGGGGTTCTACGAGCAGTACTTC. Protein: CASSLISGGFYEQYF.

This clone was detected only once. The genes are TRBV7-2 and TRBJ1-2; the D is unclear. CDR1 is SGHTA, CDR2 FQGNSA, per germline. This CDR3 contains 13 residues. V dropped 1 base and J dropped 2 bases, with 5 bases sitting between them. CDR3 protein: CASSLGRNYGYTF. The CDR3 coding sequence is TGTGCCAGCAGCTTAGGCAGGAACTATGGCTACACCTTC. Supplemented by reference TRBV7-2 and TRBJ1-2, the full variable domain reads GAGVSQSPSNKVTEKGKDVELRCDPISGHTALYWYRQSLGQGLEFLIYFQGNSAPDKSGLPSDRFSAERTGGSVSTLTIQRTQQEDSAVYLCASSLGRNYGYTFGSGTRLTVV.

DNA for the CDR3: TGTGCCAGCAGCCCGGCCCAAGATACGCAGTATTTT. Residues: CASSPAQDTQYF. This chain connects TRBV5-5 to TRBJ2-3; D remains unclear. Germline values: CDR1 SGHKS, CDR2 YYEKEE (reference sequence). The CDR3 is 12 residues long. V was shortened by 4 bases and J by 5 bases, with 8 bases between the two germline ends.

The gene calls are TRBV25-1 and TRBJ2-7; TRBD2 matches 11 bases. The germline V gene has CDR1 MGHDK and CDR2 SYGVNS. The CDR3 sequence is 16 residues long. V shed 7 bases, J shed 2 bases, and the junction held 10 bases outside the gene matches. This CDR3 reads CASTPALAGEAYEQYF. CDR3 DNA: TGTGCCAGCACACCAGCACTAGCGGGGGAAGCCTACGAGCAGTACTTC.

This chain uses TRBV25-1 with TRBJ2-7; TRBD1 is a possible D gene (5 bases). Germline V lookup: CDR1 MGHDK, CDR2 SYGVNS. The CDR3 sequence is 16 residues long. Trimming cost V 2 bases and J 3 bases, with 17 bases left between them. The CDR3 region has the DNA TGTGCCAGCAGTGAAAGTACTGGACATGGAATCTACGAGCAGTACTTC. It specifies CASSESTGHGIYEQYF.

The chain uses TRBV6-5 and TRBJ2-6; D is undetermined. There are 14 residues in the CDR3. Between the trimmed V and J ends, which lost 6 bases and 4 bases, there was a span of 10 bases. Germline CDR1 MNHEY, CDR2 SVGAGI. The CDR3 protein is CASRTRWGANVLTF. The CDR3 bases are TGTGCCAGCAGAACCCGGTGGGGGGCCAACGTCCTGACTTTC.

The gene calls are TRBV9 and TRBJ2-7; D is perhaps TRBD1 (6 bases). The CDR3 is 14 residues long. Germline-derived CDR1 and CDR2 are SGDLS and YYNGEE. Trimming pared 3 bases from V and 2 bases from J, leaving 12 bases between. In DNA form, the CDR3 reads TGTGCCAGCAGCGAATCCAGGACAGCCTACGAGCAGTACTTC. This translates into CASSESRTAYEQYF.

The rearrangement joins TRBV6-1 to TRBJ2-7; 8 bases fit TRBD1. Trimming cost V 2 bases and J 4 bases; bases outside gene matches: 13. Per germline, CDR1 MNHNS and CDR2 SASEGT. This CDR3 is built from 17 residues. This CDR3 is CASSEHTGQGRAYEQYF. The DNA of the CDR3 is TGTGCCAGCAGTGAACACACTGGACAGGGACGAGCGTACGAGCAGTACTTC.

This clone has just a few counts. The chain employs TRBV28 and TRBJ1-2; D is perhaps TRBD1 (5 bases). Trimming left V 4 bases short and J 2 bases short, with 5 bases between. This CDR3 contains 12 residues. Germline CDR1 and CDR2: MDHEN and SYDVKM. CDR3 residues: CASSWDNYGYTF. CDR3 nucleotide sequence: TGTGCCAGCAGTTGGGACAACTATGGCTACACCTTC.

CDR3 in DNA: TGTGCTAGTGGTTTGGTGAGGGATTCGGCGGGTGTCGCTACAGGGTATGAGCAGTTCTTC. This encodes CASGLVRDSAGVATGYEQFF. The V gene is TRBV12-5, the J gene TRBJ2-1, with D tentatively TRBD1 (6 bases). V was cut by 0 bases and J by 8 bases, with 29 bases left in between. CDR3 size: 20 residues. Germline CDR1 reads LGHNT; CDR2 reads FRNRAP.

The V call is TRBV28, the J call TRBJ2-4; 7 positions agree with TRBD1. CDR1 is MDHEN, CDR2 SYDVKM, per germline. CDR3 length: 13 residues. After removal of 8 bases from V and 5 bases from J, the junction contained 6 bases not matched to a gene. CDR3 loop: CASRRDRQNIQYF. In DNA, the CDR3 is TGTGCCAGCCGCCGGGACAGACAAAACATTCAGTACTTC.

The chain couples TRBV7-9 to TRBJ1-2; weak D call: TRBD1 (6 bases). The CDR3 consists of 12 residues. Trimming left V 2 bases short and J 9 bases short, with 10 bases between. The germline CDR1 and CDR2 sequences are SEHNR and FQNEAQ (reference sequence). CDR3 sequence: CASSLQGISYTF. CDR3 DNA: TGTGCCAGCAGCTTACAGGGGATCAGCTACACCTTC.

DNA for the CDR3: TGCGCCAGCAGCTTCTCGACAGGGAGAGACTATGGCTACACCTTC. The encoded protein is CASSFSTGRDYGYTF. The V gene is TRBV5-1, the J gene TRBJ1-2; 7 bases are shared with TRBD1. Germline V gene lookup returns CDR1 SGHRS and CDR2 YFSETQ. The trim removed 2 bases at V and 3 bases at J, leaving 7 bases unmatched. This CDR3 comprises 15 residues.